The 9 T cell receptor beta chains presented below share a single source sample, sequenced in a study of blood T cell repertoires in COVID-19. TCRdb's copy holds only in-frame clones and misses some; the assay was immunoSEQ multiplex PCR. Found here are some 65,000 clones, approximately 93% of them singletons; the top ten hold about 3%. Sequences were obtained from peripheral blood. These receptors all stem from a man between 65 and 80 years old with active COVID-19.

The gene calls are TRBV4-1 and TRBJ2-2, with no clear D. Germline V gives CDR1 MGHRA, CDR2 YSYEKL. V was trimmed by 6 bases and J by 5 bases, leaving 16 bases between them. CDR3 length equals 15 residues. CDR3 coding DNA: TGCGCCAGCAGGCCCATCACCGGTCGAACCGGGGAGCTGTTTTTT. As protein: CASRPITGRTGELFF.

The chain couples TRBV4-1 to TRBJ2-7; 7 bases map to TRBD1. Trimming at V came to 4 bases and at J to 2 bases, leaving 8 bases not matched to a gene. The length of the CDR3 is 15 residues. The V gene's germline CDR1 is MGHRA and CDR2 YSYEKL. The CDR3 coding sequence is TGCGCCAGCAGCCCAAAGGGGACAGCAGCCTACGAGCAGTACTTC. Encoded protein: CASSPKGTAAYEQYF.

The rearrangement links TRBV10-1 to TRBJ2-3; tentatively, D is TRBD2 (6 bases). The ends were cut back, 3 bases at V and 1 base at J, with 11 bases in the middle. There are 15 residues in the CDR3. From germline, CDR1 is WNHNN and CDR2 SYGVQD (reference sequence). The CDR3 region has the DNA TGCGCCAGCAGTGAAGGTCCTAGCGGCACAGATACGCAGTATTTT. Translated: CASSEGPSGTDTQYF.

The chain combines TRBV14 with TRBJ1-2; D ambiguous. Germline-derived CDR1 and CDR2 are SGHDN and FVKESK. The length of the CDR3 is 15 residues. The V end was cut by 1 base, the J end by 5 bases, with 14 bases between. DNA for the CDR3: TGTGCCAGCAGCCAAGTGAGGGATTTTGGGTATGGCTACACCTTC. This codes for CASSQVRDFGYGYTF.

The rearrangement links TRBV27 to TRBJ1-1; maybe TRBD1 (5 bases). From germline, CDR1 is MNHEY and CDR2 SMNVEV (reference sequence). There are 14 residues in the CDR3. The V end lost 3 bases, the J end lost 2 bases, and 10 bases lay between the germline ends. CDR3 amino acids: CASSFLQGNTEAFF. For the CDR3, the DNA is TGTGCCAGCAGTTTTTTGCAGGGCAACACTGAAGCTTTCTTT.

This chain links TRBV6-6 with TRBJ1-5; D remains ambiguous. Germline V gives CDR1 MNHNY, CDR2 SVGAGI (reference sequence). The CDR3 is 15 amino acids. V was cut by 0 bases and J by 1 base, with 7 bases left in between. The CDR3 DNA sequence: TGTGCCAGCAGTTACTCGGGAGGGAGCAATCAGCCCCAGCATTTT. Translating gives CASSYSGGSNQPQHF.

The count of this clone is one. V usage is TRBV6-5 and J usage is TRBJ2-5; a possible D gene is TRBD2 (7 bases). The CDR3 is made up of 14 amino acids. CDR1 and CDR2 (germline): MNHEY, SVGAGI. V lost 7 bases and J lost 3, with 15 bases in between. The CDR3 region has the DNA TGTGCCAGCACCCGAGGGGGGGTTGAAGAGACCCAGTACTTC. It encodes CASTRGGVEETQYF.

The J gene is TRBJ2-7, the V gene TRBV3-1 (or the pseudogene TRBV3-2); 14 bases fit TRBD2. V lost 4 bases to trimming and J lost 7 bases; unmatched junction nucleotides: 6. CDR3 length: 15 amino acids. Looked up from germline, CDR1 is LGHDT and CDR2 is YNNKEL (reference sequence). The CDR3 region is CASSPTTSGGAEQYF. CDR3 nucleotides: TGTGCCAGCAGCCCGACGACTAGCGGGGGGGCTGAGCAGTACTTC.

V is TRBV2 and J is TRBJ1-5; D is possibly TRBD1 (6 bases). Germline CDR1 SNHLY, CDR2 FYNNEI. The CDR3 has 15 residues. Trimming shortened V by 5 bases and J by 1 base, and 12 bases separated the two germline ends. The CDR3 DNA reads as TGTGCCAGCAGTCCGGGACACGGCAGCAATCAGCCCCAGCATTTT. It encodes CASSPGHGSNQPQHF.